The 16 T cell receptor beta chains given below trace back to one sample, sequenced in a study of cytomegalovirus exposure and HLA in healthy donors. 60 Vbeta and 13 Jbeta primers were used in PCR. Repertoires were generated with immunoSEQ multiplex PCR, while TCRdb's copy carries only in-frame clones and drops some. The sample has more than 65,000 clones, around 74% seen once. Specimen: PBMCs. The receptors shown here come from a woman aged 55 to 70 in good health and CMV-seropositive.

This clone was found a few times. The chain carries TRBV5-6 and TRBJ1-1; 9 bases are a match to TRBD1. Germline V lookup: CDR1 SGHDT, CDR2 YYEEEE. V gave up 4 bases and J gave up 2 bases; unmatched junction bases: 18. The CDR3 is 19 residues long. CDR3 residues: CASSGRRGTGFQTNTEAFF. As DNA, the CDR3 is TGTGCCAGCAGCGGTAGAAGAGGGACAGGGTTCCAAACAAACACTGAAGCTTTCTTT.

V is TRBV10-2 and J is TRBJ1-6; no clear D gene. This CDR3 has 11 amino acids. Trimming removed 8 bases from V and 7 bases from J, with 6 bases in between. The germline V gene encodes CDR1 WSHSY and CDR2 SAAADI. The CDR3 loop is CASSGNSPLHF. The CDR3 bases are TGCGCCAGCTCAGGCAATTCACCCCTCCACTTT.

The genes are TRBV4-2 and TRBJ2-7, with 8 bases fitting TRBD1. Per germline, CDR1 LGHNA and CDR2 YNFKEQ. This CDR3 has 15 amino acids. With 4 bases clipped from V and 2 bases from J, the junction kept 7 bases outside the gene matches. The CDR3 DNA is TGTGCCAGCAGCCGAGGGACAGGTTCAACCTACGAGCAGTACTTC. Translation: CASSRGTGSTYEQYF.

This clone showed up just a few times. A read error may produce the germline difference seen at one junction end. The gene calls are TRBV7-7 and TRBJ2-7, with 8 bases aligning to TRBD2. The CDR3 sequence is 14 residues long. Germline V gene sequence: CDR1 SSHAT, CDR2 FNYEAQ (reference sequence). The CDR3 reads CASSPSGGPGEQYF. CDR3 DNA sequence: TGTGCTAGCAGCCCCAGCGGGGGCCCGGGGGAGCAGTACTTC.

The rearrangement links TRBV7-9 to TRBJ1-1, with a weak D call TRBD1 (5 bases). The CDR3 is 19 residues long. CDR1 is SEHNR and CDR2 is FQNEAQ in the germline V gene (reference sequence). V was clipped by 2 bases and J by 6 bases, with 28 bases between them. This CDR3 is CASSLLKWGVMREGAEAFF. The CDR3 DNA is TGTGCCAGCAGCTTATTAAAATGGGGAGTAATGCGGGAAGGGGCTGAAGCTTTCTTT. The complete variable domain, with remaining parts taken from reference TRBV7-9 and TRBJ1-1, reads DTGVSQNPRHKITKRGQNVTFRCDPISEHNRLYWYRQTLGQGPEFLTYFQNEAQLEKSRLLSDRFSAERPKGSFSTLEIQRTEQGDSAMYLCASSLLKWGVMREGAEAFFGQGTRLTVV.

The chain recombines TRBV27 with TRBJ1-5; 7 bases are a match to TRBD1. V dropped 2 bases and J dropped 1; count of bases not matched to a gene: 2. Germline V gene data show CDR1 as MNHEY and CDR2 as SMNVEV (reference sequence). The CDR3 loop spans 15 amino acids. CDR3 protein: CASSLRQGSNQPQHF. Here the CDR3 DNA reads TGTGCCAGCAGTTTACGACAGGGAAGCAATCAGCCCCAGCATTTT.

This chain links TRBV9 with TRBJ2-3, with TRBD2 identical over 10 bases. With V trimmed by 3 bases and J by 3 bases, 13 bases remained unmatched. Per germline, CDR1 SGDLS and CDR2 YYNGEE. CDR3 length equals 18 residues. For the CDR3, the DNA is TGTGCCAGCAGCGCCGGACTAGCGGAGACCCTTCTGACAGATACGCAGTATTTT. Encoded protein: CASSAGLAETLLTDTQYF. Together with reference TRBV9 and TRBJ2-3, the CDR3 gives the full variable domain: DSGVTQTPKHLITATGQRVTLRCSPRSGDLSVYWYQQSLDQGLQFLIQYYNGEERAKGNILERFSAQQFPDLHSELNLSSLELGDSALYFCASSAGLAETLLTDTQYFGPGTRLTVL.

This rearrangement joins TRBV7-9 to TRBJ1-6; D remains ambiguous. The V gene's germline CDR1 is SEHNR and CDR2 FQNEAQ (reference sequence). CDR3 length: 12 amino acids. V lost 3 bases and J 7 bases, leaving 4 bases between the germline ends. The DNA of the CDR3 is TGTGCCAGCAGCTTTATAAATTCACCCCTCCACTTT. Residues: CASSFINSPLHF.

The chain links TRBV19 to TRBJ1-1; D ambiguous. The CDR3 spans 14 residues. The germline CDR1 and CDR2 sequences are LNHDA and SQIVND (reference sequence). The V and J ends lost 7 bases and 2 bases respectively, with 14 bases between them. Here the CDR3 reads CASKHAVDNTEAFF. Written as DNA, the CDR3 is TGTGCCAGTAAACACGCGGTAGACAACACTGAAGCTTTCTTT.

The chain uses TRBV9 and TRBJ1-4; TRBD1 matches at 8 bases. This CDR3 has 17 amino acids. Germline lookup yields CDR1 SGDLS and CDR2 YYNGEE. V lost 3 bases and J lost 0; bases outside the gene matches: 7. CDR3 amino acids: CASSAGTGLATNEKLFF. The CDR3 nucleotides read TGTGCCAGCAGCGCCGGGACAGGACTTGCAACTAATGAAAAACTGTTTTTT.

This clone was seen a few times. The V gene is TRBV19, the J gene TRBJ1-5; TRBD1 matches at 9 bases. This CDR3 is 14 amino acids long. CDR1 is LNHDA and CDR2 is SQIVND in the germline V gene (reference sequence). V shed 8 bases and J 9 bases; nucleotides not matched to a gene: 11. CDR3 region: CASDHRGPRWPQHF. CDR3 coding DNA: TGTGCCAGTGATCACAGGGGGCCGAGATGGCCCCAGCATTTT.

This clone was recorded a few times. V gene TRBV18 combines with J gene TRBJ1-4, with D perhaps matching TRBD1 (5 bases). The ends were cut back, 3 bases at V and 2 bases at J, with 7 bases in the middle. CDR1 KGHSH and CDR2 LQKENI come from the germline V gene. The CDR3 is 14 residues long. The CDR3 DNA reads TGTGCCAGCTCACCGAGACAGACTAATGAAAAACTGTTTTTT. Protein: CASSPRQTNEKLFF.

The J gene is TRBJ2-7, the V gene TRBV27; tentatively, D is TRBD1 (5 bases). The CDR3 length is 13 residues. CDR1 is MNHEY, CDR2 SMNVEV, per germline (reference sequence). The V and J ends lost 5 bases and 2 bases respectively, with 10 bases between them. In DNA, the CDR3 is TGTGCCAGCAGTCGGACATACGCCTACGAGCAGTACTTC. It yields the protein CASSRTYAYEQYF.

The gene calls are TRBV19 and TRBJ1-3; TRBD1 matches 7 bases. Losses at the gene ends were 2 bases for V and 0 bases for J; bases not matched to a gene: 4. CDR3 length equals 16 residues. Germline V gives CDR1 LNHDA, CDR2 SQIVND (reference sequence). CDR3 DNA: TGTGCCAGTAGTATACTTACAGGGGACTCTGGAAACACCATATATTTT. Residues: CASSILTGDSGNTIYF.

V is TRBV4-2 and J is TRBJ2-3; TRBD2 matches 8 bases. V trimming: 1 base; J trimming: 6 bases; junction bases outside the gene matches: 6. CDR1 and CDR2 (germline): LGHNA, YNFKEQ. The CDR3 sequence is 15 residues long. CDR3 bases: TGTGCCAGCAGCCAAGTCAGCGGGAGCCTGGATACGCAGTATTTT. Residues: CASSQVSGSLDTQYF.

V is TRBV28 and J is TRBJ1-4; TRBD1 matches 7 bases. CDR1 and CDR2 from the germline V gene are MDHEN and SYDVKM. V was pared by 3 bases and J by 5 bases, with 6 bases of the junction left unmatched. The CDR3 contains 15 residues. The CDR3 spells CASSFSDRTNEKLFF. CDR3 bases: TGTGCCAGCAGTTTCTCGGACAGGACGAATGAAAAACTGTTTTTT.